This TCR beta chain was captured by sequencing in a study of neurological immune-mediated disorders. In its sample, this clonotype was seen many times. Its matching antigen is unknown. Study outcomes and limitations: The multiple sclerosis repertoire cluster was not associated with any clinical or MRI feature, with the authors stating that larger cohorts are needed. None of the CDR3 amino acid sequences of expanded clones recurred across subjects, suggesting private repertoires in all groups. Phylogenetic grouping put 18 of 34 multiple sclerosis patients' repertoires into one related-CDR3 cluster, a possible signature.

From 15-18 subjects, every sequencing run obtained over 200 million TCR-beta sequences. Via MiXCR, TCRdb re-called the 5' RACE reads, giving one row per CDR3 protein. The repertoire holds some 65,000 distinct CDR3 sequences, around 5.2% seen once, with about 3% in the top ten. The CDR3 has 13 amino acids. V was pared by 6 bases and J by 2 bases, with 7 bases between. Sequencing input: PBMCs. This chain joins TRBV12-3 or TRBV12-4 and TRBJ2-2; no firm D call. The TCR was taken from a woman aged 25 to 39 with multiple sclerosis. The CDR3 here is CASSPVNTGELFF. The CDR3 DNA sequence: TGTGCCAGCAGCCCCGTCAACACCGGGGAGCTGTTTTTT.